This T cell receptor beta chain derives from a study of OX40 agonist ivuxolimab in advanced cancers. This CDR3 is built from 19 residues. The junction had 13 bases not matched to a gene; V was cut back by 4 bases and J by 1 base. The germline V gene has CDR1 SEHNR and CDR2 FQNEAQ (reference sequence). Produced via immunoSEQ multiplex PCR; TCRdb's table is partial and in-frame only. Found here are fewer than 140,000 clones, approximately 90% of them singletons; the top ten hold around 0.47%. Study results and caveats: Clones of CD4+ and CD8+ blood T cells grew by week 6 at doses of 0.1 to 3.0 mg/kg. Fewer expanded clones were found on average in CD4+ than in CD8+ T cells.

This clone was detected only a few times. Its target is unknown. The source of this sequence is an adult with an advanced solid tumor such as melanoma, head and neck, liver or kidney cancer. The sequencing used CD4+ or CD8+ T cells sorted from blood, collected in a trial of the OX40 agonist ivuxolimab. The chain uses TRBV7-9 and TRBJ2-1; 10 nucleotides align to TRBD2. DNA for the CDR3: TGTGCCAGCAGCTACTCGCCGGGGCTAGCGGGGGCATCCTACAATGAGCAGTTCTTC. Translated, it gives CASSYSPGLAGASYNEQFF.